This TCR beta chain emerged from a study of STAT5B mutations in CD4+ large granular lymphocyte leukemia. Of note for this clone: Its antigen is as yet unknown.

Study outcomes and limitations: The CD4+ versus CD8+ T-LGLL clonality difference may reflect limited sample size. Top patient clones used TRBV06 genes more often: 8/27 versus 2/35 in controls.

V lost 2 bases and J lost 2, with 12 bases in between. The V gene's germline CDR1 is SGHRS and CDR2 YFSETQ. The CDR3 covers 15 residues. The protocol was immunoSEQ multiplex PCR, while the TCRdb copy is restricted to in-frame clones and leaves out a portion. The table shows roughly 36,000 clones, with 69% occurring only once. The specimen was CD4+ T cells from blood buffy coats. The V gene is TRBV5-1, the J gene TRBJ2-3, with D maybe TRBD2 (6 bases). This receptor was obtained from a human donor in good health. CDR3 sequence: CASSLQLADTDTQYF. CDR3 nucleotides: TGCGCCAGCAGCTTACAATTAGCGGACACAGATACGCAGTATTTT.